This entry is about one T cell receptor (beta chain). Per the study methods: Estimates of nucleated cell counts were drawn from the amplification of reference gene primers. Measured with immunoSEQ multiplex PCR; TCRdb has only the in-frame clones, and not every one. V and J calls and clone size are copied from that table; D and trimming were computed from the DNA. The table records around 320,000 clones, around 85% of them present only once. This sample was taken from a study of blood T cell repertoires in COVID-19. Study overall: COVID-19 samples from acute and convalescent phases originated in the United States, Italy and Spain.

The CDR3 totals 16 residues. Germline values: CDR1 LNHNV, CDR2 YYDKDF (reference sequence). V lost 1 base to trimming and J lost 2 bases, with 14 bases between them. J is TRBJ1-1 and V is TRBV15; a weak D match, TRBD1 (5 bases). The sequenced material came from peripheral blood. This TCR derives from a human donor in a cohort sampled during active COVID-19. The DNA of the CDR3 is TGTGCCACCAGCAGAGGTGGAAAAAGGGGCAACACTGAAGCTTTCTTT. Translation gives CATSRGGKRGNTEAFF. The whole variable domain, filled in from reference TRBV15 and TRBJ1-1, reads DAMVIQNPRYQVTQFGKPVTLSCSQTLNHNVMYWYQQKSSQAPKLLFHYYDKDFNNEADTPDNFQSRRPNTSFCFLDIRSPGLGDTAMYLCATSRGGKRGNTEAFFGQGTRLTVV.